Shown below are 17 T cell receptor beta chains from a single sample sequenced in a study of human T cells and chemical hapten exposure. TCRdb called the RACE reads again in MiXCR, with one record for every CDR3 protein. The table has about 190,000 distinct CDR3 sequences, about 22% seen once; the top ten hold about 2.5%. The sample's time point: patch test 3, about 24 weeks after DPC sensitization. Regarding treatment: therapeutic diphenylcyclopropenone sensitization with weekly scalp DPC. The sequencing used whole blood, collected in connection with sensitization to the hapten diphenylcyclopropenone (DPC). These receptors originate from a woman aged 40 to 50 with alopecia areata. Some clones in this sample may be carry-over from other donors' samples.

This clonotype was observed a handful of times. The chain is built from TRBV28 and TRBJ2-7, with TRBD2 matching over 8 bases. The CDR3 loop spans 14 amino acids. J lost 0 bases, V lost 6 bases, and 4 bases had no gene match. Germline CDR1 is MDHEN and CDR2 is SYDVKM. For the CDR3, the DNA is TGTGCCAGCAGATTAGGGACTAGCTCCTACGAGCAGTACTTC. It is translated as CASRLGTSSYEQYF.

The V and J genes are TRBV4-2 and TRBJ1-2; a weak D match, TRBD1 (5 bases). The CDR3 sequence is 12 residues long. V lost 3 bases to trimming and J lost 6 bases, with 8 bases between them. Germline-derived CDR1 and CDR2 are LGHNA and YNFKEQ. CDR3 sequence reads: CASSQGTNGYTF. The CDR3 region has the DNA TGTGCCAGCAGCCAGGGGACGAATGGCTACACCTTC.

V and J are TRBV7-3 and TRBJ2-3; possible D gene TRBD2, 7 bases. Germline assignment: CDR1 SGHTA and CDR2 FQGTGA. The CDR3 spans 15 residues. With 4 bases removed from V and 3 bases from J, the gap between germline ends came to 14 bases. The CDR3 loop reads CASSSPGGFTDTQYF. The DNA for the CDR3 is TGTGCCAGCAGCTCCCCGGGGGGCTTTACAGATACGCAGTATTTT.

The V call is TRBV7-2, the J call TRBJ1-2; 7 positions agree with TRBD1. There are 15 residues in the CDR3. CDR1 is SGHTA, CDR2 FQGNSA, per germline. Trimming at V came to 6 bases and at J to 4 bases, leaving 11 bases not matched to a gene. CDR3 protein: CASSSRQGSGYGYTF. The CDR3 coding sequence is TGTGCCAGCAGTTCGAGACAGGGAAGTGGCTATGGCTACACCTTC.

This clonotype was seen a few times. The J gene is TRBJ1-5, the V gene TRBV28; 8 bases align to TRBD1. V lost 9 bases to trimming and J lost 3 bases; unmatched junction nucleotides: 4. CDR3 length: 13 residues. Germline CDR1 MDHEN, CDR2 SYDVKM. The CDR3, as DNA: TGTGCCAGTCGGACAGGGACCAATCAGCCCCAGCATTTT. Encoded protein: CASRTGTNQPQHF.

CDR3 loop: CAIGDRVGYEQYF. In DNA, the CDR3 is TGTGCCATCGGGGACAGGGTTGGATACGAGCAGTACTTC. J is TRBJ2-7 and V is TRBV10-3; the match to TRBD1 covers 9 bases. Germline V lookup: CDR1 ENHRY, CDR2 SYGVKD. After removal of 8 bases from V and 4 bases from J, the junction contained 6 bases not matched to a gene. The CDR3 length is 13 residues.

V is TRBV5-1 and J is TRBJ2-3; no firm D call. V was pared by 5 bases and J by 0 bases, with 4 bases between. Germline lookup yields CDR1 SGHRS and CDR2 YFSETQ. There are 12 residues in the CDR3. The CDR3 DNA reads as TGCGCCAGCAGATACAGCACAGATACGCAGTATTTT. Protein product: CASRYSTDTQYF.

The chain employs TRBV29-1 and TRBJ2-3; D ambiguous. Trimming stripped 1 base from V and 0 bases from J, with 14 bases between. From germline, CDR1 is SQVTM and CDR2 ANQGSEA. This CDR3 comprises 16 residues. The CDR3 region has the DNA TGCAGCGTTGAAGGCTGGGTCATGGGGAGCACAGATACGCAGTATTTT. Its translation: CSVEGWVMGSTDTQYF.

The V and J genes are TRBV28 and TRBJ1-1; TRBD1 is a possible D gene (5 bases). The V gene lost 10 bases and the J gene lost 11 bases, with 14 bases spanning the gap. Germline CDR1 MDHEN, CDR2 SYDVKM. The CDR3 length is 10 residues. As DNA, the CDR3 is TGTGCCACCAGGGAGATAAGGGCTTTCTTT. It encodes CATREIRAFF.

The chain joins TRBV12-3 or TRBV12-4 to TRBJ2-5; no clear D. This CDR3 contains 14 residues. The V and J ends lost 3 bases and 2 bases respectively, with 10 bases between them. In DNA, the CDR3 is TGTGCCAGCAGTTTGAGAGGAGATCAAGAGACCCAGTACTTC. Its translation is CASSLRGDQETQYF.

V and J are TRBV20-1 and TRBJ2-1; 9 bases map to TRBD2. From germline, CDR1 is DFQATT and CDR2 SNEGSKA (reference sequence). This CDR3 is built from 14 residues. Trimming removed 3 bases from V and 6 bases from J; junction bases left unmatched: 6. The CDR3 is CSASGTSLVNEQFF. For the CDR3, the DNA is TGCAGTGCTAGCGGGACTAGCTTAGTCAATGAGCAGTTCTTC.

The chain combines TRBV12-3 or TRBV12-4 with TRBJ2-7; D remains unclear. CDR3 length: 13 residues. The V and J ends lost 3 bases and 1 base respectively, with 7 bases between them. CDR3 loop: CASSFRDSYEQYF. CDR3 DNA: TGTGCCAGCAGTTTTAGGGATTCCTACGAGCAGTACTTC.

The chain couples TRBV28 to TRBJ2-6; the match to TRBD1 covers 7 bases. The CDR3 covers 16 residues. The J segment lost 4 bases and the V segment lost 3 bases, leaving 6 bases of the junction unmatched. Germline CDR1 is MDHEN and CDR2 is SYDVKM. The CDR3 bases are TGTGCCAGCAGTTTCCTAGTGGGACAGGGGGCCAACGTCCTGACTTTC. Encoded protein: CASSFLVGQGANVLTF.

The chain uses TRBV5-1 and TRBJ2-4; the match to TRBD2 covers 8 bases. The CDR3 has 14 residues. The junction had 5 bases not matched to a gene; V was cut back by 1 base and J by 8 bases. The V gene's germline CDR1 is SGHRS and CDR2 YFSETQ. CDR3 region: CASSLQRERHIQYF. The CDR3 DNA reads as TGCGCCAGCAGCTTGCAGCGGGAGAGGCACATTCAGTACTTC.

The chain recombines TRBV7-2 with TRBJ2-7; 7 bases agree with TRBD2. Germline V gene data show CDR1 as SGHTA and CDR2 as FQGNSA. With 3 bases clipped from V and 3 bases from J, the junction kept 5 bases outside the gene matches. The CDR3 runs 14 residues. The DNA for the CDR3 is TGTGCCAGCAGCTTGACTAGCACCGTCTACGAGCAGTACTTC. Translated, it gives CASSLTSTVYEQYF.

This chain connects TRBV20-1 to TRBJ2-7; TRBD1 is a possible D gene (6 bases). The CDR3 has 14 residues. Germline CDR1 DFQATT, CDR2 SNEGSKA (reference sequence). Trimming removed 2 bases at V and 2 bases at J, with 13 bases between. The CDR3 bases are TGCAGTGCTAGATTTAAGGACAGTCCCTACGAGCAGTACTTC. Protein: CSARFKDSPYEQYF.

The chain uses TRBV11-1 and TRBJ2-3; TRBD2 aligns across 7 bases. Per germline, CDR1 SGHAT and CDR2 FQDESV (reference sequence). Trimming took 0 bases from V and 0 from J; bases not matched to a gene: 6. CDR3 size: 17 residues. The CDR3 DNA is TGTGCCAGCAGCTTAGCCTTCTCTAGCGGTAGCACAGATACGCAGTATTTT. As protein: CASSLAFSSGSTDTQYF.